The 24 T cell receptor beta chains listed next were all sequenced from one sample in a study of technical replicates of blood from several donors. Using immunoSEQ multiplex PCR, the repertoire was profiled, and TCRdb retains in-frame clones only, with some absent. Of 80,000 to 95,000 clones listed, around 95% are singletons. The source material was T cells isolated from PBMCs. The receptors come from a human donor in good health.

Here the CDR3 reads CASSPPGKVGYEQYF. The CDR3 bases are TGTGCCAGCAGCCCCCCAGGGAAGGTAGGCTACGAGCAGTACTTC. The chain is built from TRBV27 and TRBJ2-7; D is possibly TRBD1 (5 bases). The germline V gene has CDR1 MNHEY and CDR2 SMNVEV (reference sequence). The CDR3 length is 15 residues. The V end lost 6 bases, the J end lost 3 bases, and 18 bases lay between the germline ends.

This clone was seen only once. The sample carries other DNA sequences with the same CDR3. CDR3 DNA sequence: TGTGCCAGCAGTCCCGCCTACGAGCAGTACTTC. Translation gives CASSPAYEQYF. V gene TRBV2 combines with J gene TRBJ2-7; D is uncertain. The CDR3 is 11 residues long. CDR1 is SNHLY and CDR2 is FYNNEI in the germline V gene. Deletions cut 5 bases from V and 2 bases from J, with 4 bases between.

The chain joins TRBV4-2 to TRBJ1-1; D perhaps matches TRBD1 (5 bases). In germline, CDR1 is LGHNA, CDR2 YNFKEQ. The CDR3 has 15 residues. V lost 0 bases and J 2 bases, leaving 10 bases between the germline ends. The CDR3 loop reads CASSQEFRGNTEAFF. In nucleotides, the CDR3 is TGTGCCAGCAGCCAAGAGTTTAGGGGAAACACTGAAGCTTTCTTT.

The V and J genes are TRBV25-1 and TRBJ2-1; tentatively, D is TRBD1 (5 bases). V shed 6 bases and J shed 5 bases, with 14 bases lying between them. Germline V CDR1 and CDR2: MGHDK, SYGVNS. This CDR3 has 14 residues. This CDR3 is CASSASQGNNEQFF. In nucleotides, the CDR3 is TGTGCCAGCAGCGCATCCCAGGGAAACAATGAGCAGTTCTTC.

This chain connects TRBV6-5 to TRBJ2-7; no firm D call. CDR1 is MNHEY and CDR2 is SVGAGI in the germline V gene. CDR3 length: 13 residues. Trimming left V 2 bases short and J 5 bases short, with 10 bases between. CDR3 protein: CASSYLDTHEQYF. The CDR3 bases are TGTGCCAGCAGTTACCTTGACACCCACGAGCAGTACTTC.

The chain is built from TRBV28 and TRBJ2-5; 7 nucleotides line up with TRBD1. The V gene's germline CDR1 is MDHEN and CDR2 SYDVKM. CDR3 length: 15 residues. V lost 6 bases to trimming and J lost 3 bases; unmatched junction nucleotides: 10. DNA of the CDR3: TGTGCCAGCAGCAGCCTGCCGGGACAGAAAGAGACCCAGTACTTC. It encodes CASSSLPGQKETQYF.

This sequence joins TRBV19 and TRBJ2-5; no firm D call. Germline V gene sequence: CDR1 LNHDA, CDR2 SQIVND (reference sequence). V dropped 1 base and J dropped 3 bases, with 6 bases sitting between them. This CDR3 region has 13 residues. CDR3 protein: CASSIGPKETQYF. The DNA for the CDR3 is TGTGCCAGTAGTATAGGTCCTAAAGAGACCCAGTACTTC. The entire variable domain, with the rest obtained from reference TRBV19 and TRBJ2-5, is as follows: DGGITQSPKYLFRKEGQNVTLSCEQNLNHDAMYWYRQDPGQGLRLIYYSQIVNDFQKGDIAEGYSVSREKKESFPLTVTSAQKNPTAFYLCASSIGPKETQYFGPGTRLLVL.

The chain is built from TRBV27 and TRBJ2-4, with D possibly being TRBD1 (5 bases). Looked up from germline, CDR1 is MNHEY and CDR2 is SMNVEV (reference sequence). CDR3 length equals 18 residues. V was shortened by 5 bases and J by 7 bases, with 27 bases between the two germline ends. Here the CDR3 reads CASSPTRGTGGNINIQYF. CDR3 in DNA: TGTGCCAGCAGTCCTACCCGAGGCACAGGTGGTAATATTAACATTCAGTACTTC.

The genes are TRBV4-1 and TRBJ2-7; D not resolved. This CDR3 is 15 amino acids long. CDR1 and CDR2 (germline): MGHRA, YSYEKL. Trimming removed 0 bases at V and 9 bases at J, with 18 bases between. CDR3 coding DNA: TGCGCCAGCAGCCAAGATACCGGGTTCCGACGCGGGCAGTACTTC. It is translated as CASSQDTGFRRGQYF.

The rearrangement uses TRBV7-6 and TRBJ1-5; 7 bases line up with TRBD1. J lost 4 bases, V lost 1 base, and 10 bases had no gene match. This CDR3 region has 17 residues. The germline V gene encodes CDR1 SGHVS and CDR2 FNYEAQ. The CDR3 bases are TGTGCCAGCAGCTTAGAGGTCGGGACAGTCCCGAATCAGCCCCAGCATTTT. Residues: CASSLEVGTVPNQPQHF. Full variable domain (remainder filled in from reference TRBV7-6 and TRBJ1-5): GAGVSQSPRYKVTKRGQDVALRCDPISGHVSLYWYRQALGQGPEFLTYFNYEAQQDKSGLPNDRFSAERPEGSISTLTIQRTEQRDSAMYRCASSLEVGTVPNQPQHFGDGTRLSIL.

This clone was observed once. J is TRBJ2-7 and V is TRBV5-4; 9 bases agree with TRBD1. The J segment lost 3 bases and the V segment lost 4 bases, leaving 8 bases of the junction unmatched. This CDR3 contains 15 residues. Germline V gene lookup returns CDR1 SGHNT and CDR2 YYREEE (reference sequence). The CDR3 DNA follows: TGTGCCAGCAGCGAACCGGGACAGGGCTACTACGAGCAGTACTTC. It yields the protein CASSEPGQGYYEQYF.

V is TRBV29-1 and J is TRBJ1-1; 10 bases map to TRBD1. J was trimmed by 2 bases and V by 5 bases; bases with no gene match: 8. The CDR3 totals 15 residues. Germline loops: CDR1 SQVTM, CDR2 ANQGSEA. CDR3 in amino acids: CSVSRQGASNTEAFF. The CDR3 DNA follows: TGCAGCGTTTCCCGACAGGGGGCTTCTAACACTGAAGCTTTCTTT.

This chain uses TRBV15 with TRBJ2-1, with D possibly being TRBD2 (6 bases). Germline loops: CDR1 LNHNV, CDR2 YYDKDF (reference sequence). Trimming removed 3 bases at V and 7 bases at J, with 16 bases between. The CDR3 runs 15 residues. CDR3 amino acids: CATSRGRITPNEQFF. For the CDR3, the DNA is TGTGCCACCAGCAGGGGGAGGATTACCCCTAATGAGCAGTTCTTC.

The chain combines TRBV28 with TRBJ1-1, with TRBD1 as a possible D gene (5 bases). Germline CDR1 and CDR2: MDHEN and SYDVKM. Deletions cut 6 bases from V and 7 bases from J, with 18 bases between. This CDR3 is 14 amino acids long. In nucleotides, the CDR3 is TGTGCCAGCAGGCCATCCGACAGACTTATTGAAGCTTTCTTT. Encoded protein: CASRPSDRLIEAFF. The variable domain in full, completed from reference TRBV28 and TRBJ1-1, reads DVKVTQSSRYLVKRTGEKVFLECVQDMDHENMFWYRQDPGLGLRLIYFSYDVKMKEKGDIPEGYSVSREKKERFSLILESASTNQTSMYLCASRPSDRLIEAFFGQGTRLTVV.

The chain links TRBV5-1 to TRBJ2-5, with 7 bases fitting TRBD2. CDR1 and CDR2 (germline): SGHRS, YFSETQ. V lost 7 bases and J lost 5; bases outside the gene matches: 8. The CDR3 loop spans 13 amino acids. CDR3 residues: CASRREKSETQYF. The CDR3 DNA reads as TGCGCCAGCCGGCGGGAGAAATCGGAGACCCAGTACTTC.

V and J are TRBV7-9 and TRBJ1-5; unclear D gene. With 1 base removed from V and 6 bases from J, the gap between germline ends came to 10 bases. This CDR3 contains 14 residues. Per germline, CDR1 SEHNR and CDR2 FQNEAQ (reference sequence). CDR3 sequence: CASSLDTSSQPQHF. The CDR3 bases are TGTGCCAGCAGCTTAGATACGTCGAGTCAGCCCCAGCATTTT.

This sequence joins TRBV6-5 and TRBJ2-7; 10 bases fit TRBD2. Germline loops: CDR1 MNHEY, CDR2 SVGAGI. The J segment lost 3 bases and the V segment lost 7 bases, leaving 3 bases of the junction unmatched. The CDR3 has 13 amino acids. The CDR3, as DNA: TGTGCCAGCATCCCTAGCGGGGGCTACGAGCAGTACTTC. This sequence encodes CASIPSGGYEQYF.

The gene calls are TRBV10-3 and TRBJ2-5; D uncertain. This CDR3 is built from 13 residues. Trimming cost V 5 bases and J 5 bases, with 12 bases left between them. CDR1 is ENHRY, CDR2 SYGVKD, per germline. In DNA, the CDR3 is TGTGCCATCAGTACTCCCCAATTGGAGACCCAGTACTTC. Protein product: CAISTPQLETQYF.

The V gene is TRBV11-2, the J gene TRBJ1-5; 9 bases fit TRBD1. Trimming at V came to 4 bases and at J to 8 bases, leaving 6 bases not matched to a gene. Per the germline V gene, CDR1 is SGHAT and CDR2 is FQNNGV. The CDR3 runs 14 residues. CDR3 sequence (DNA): TGTGCCAGCAGCTCCCGCAGGACAGGGGAGCCCCAGCATTTT. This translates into CASSSRRTGEPQHF.

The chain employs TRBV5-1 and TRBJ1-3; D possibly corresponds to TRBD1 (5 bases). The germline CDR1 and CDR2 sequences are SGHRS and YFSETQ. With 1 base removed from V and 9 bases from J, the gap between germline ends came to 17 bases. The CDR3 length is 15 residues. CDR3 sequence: CASSLRGDGRGTIYF. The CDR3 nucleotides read TGCGCCAGCAGCTTGAGAGGGGACGGGCGGGGCACCATATATTTT.

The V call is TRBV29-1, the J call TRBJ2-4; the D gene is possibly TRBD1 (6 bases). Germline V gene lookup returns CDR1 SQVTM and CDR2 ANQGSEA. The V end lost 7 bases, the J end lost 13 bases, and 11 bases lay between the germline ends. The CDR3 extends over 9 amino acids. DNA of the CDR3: TGCAGCGCCATCGGACAGCAGTACTTC. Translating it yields CSAIGQQYF. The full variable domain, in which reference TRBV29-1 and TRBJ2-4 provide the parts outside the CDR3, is SAVISQKPSRDICQRGTSLTIQCQVDSQVTMMFWYRQQPGQSLTLIATANQGSEATYESGFVIDKFPISRPNLTFSTLTVSNMSPEDSSIYLCSAIGQQYFGAGTRLSVL.

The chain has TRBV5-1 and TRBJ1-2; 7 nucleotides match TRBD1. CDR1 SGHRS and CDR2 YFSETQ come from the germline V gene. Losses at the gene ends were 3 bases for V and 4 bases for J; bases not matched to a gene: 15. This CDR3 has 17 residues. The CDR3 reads CASSWREGGFDIYGYTF. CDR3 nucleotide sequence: TGCGCCAGCAGCTGGCGGGAAGGGGGCTTTGACATCTATGGCTACACCTTC.

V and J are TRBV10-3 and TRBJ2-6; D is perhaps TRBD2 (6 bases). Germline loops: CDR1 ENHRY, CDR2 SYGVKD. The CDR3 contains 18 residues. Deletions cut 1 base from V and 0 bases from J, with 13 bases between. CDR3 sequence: CAISEFGTSSSGANVLTF. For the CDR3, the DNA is TGTGCCATCAGTGAGTTTGGGACTTCGAGCTCTGGGGCCAACGTCCTGACTTTC.

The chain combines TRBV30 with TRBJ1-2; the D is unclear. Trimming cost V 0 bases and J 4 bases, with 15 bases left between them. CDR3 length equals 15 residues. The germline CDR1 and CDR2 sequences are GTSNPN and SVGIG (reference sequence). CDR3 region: CAWSVNSRRSYGYTF. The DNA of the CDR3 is TGTGCCTGGAGTGTAAATTCCCGACGGAGCTATGGCTACACCTTC.